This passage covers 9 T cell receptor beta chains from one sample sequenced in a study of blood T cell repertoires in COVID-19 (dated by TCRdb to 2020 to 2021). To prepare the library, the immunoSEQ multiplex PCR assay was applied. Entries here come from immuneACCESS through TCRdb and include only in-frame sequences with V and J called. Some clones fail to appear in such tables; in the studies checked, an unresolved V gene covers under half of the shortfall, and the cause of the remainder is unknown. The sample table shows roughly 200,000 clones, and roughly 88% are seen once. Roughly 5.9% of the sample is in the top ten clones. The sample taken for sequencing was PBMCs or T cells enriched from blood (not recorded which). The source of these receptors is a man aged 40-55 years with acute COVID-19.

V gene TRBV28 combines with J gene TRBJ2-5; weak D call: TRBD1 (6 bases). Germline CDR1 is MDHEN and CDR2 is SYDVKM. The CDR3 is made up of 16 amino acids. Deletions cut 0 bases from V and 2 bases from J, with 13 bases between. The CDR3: CASSLWGTGKQETQYF. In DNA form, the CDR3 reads TGTGCCAGCAGTTTATGGGGCACAGGGAAACAAGAGACCCAGTACTTC.

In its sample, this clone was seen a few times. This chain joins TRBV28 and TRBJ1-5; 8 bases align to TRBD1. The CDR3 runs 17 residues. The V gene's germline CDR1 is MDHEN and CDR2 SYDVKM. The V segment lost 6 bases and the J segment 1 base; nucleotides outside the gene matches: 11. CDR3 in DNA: TGTGCCAGCAGCGACTTCAGGGGGCTAAGGAGCAATCAGCCCCAGCATTTT. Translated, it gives CASSDFRGLRSNQPQHF.

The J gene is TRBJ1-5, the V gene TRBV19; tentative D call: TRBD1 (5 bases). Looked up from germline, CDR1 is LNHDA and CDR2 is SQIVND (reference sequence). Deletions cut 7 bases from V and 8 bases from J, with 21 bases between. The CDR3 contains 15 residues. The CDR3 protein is CASTDLKSGGKPQHF. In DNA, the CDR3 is TGTGCCAGTACCGACCTCAAAAGTGGGGGGAAGCCCCAGCATTTT.

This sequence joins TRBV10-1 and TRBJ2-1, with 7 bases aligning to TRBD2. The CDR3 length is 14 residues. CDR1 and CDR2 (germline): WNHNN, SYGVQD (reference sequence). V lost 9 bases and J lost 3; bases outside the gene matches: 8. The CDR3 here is CASYPREGYNEQFF. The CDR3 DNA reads TGCGCCAGTTACCCGAGGGAGGGCTACAATGAGCAGTTCTTC.

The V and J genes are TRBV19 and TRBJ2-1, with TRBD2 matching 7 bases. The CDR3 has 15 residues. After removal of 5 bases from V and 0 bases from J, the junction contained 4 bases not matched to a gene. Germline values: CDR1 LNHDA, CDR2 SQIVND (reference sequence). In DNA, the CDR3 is TGTGCCAGTAGTTTTGGCGGGGGCTCCTACAATGAGCAGTTCTTC. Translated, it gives CASSFGGGSYNEQFF.

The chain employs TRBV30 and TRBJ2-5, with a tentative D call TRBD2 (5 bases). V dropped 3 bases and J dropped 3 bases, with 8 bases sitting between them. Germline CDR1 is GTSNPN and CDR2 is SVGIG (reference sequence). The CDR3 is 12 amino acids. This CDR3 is CAWSRREETQYF. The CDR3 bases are TGTGCCTGGAGCCGGCGGGAAGAGACCCAGTACTTC.

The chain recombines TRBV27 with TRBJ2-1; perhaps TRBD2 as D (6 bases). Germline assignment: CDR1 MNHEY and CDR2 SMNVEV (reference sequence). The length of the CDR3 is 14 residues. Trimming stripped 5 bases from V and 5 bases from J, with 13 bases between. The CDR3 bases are TGTGCCAGCAGTAGACCGGGACTTGACAATGAGCAGTTCTTC. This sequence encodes CASSRPGLDNEQFF.

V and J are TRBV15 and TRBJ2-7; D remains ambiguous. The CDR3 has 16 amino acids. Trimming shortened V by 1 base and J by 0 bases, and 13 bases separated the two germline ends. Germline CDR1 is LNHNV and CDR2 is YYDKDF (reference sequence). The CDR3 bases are TGTGCCACCAGCAGAGCCGAAACAAGGAGCTCCTACGAGCAGTACTTC. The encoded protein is CATSRAETRSSYEQYF.

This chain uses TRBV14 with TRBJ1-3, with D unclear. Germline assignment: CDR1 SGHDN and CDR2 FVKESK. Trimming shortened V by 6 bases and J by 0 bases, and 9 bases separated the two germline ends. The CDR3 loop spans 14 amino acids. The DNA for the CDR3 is TGTGCCAGCAGGGAGGGTATCTCTGGAAACACCATATATTTT. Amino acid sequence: CASREGISGNTIYF.